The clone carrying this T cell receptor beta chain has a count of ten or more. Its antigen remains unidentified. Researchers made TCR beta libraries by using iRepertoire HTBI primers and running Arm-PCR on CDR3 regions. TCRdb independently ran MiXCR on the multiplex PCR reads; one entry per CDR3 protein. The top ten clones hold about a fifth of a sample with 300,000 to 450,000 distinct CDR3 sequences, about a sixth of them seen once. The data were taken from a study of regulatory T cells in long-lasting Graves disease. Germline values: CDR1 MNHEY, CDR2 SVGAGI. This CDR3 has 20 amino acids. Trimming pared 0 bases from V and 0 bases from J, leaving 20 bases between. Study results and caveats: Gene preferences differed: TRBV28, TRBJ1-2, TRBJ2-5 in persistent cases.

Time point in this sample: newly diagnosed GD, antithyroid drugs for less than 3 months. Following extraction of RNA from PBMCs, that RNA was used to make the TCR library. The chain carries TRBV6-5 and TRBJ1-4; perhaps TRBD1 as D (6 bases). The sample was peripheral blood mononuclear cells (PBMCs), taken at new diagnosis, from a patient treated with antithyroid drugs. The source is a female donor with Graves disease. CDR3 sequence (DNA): TGTGCCAGCAGTTACTCGAGGGTGGGGGCAGAGACGACAACTAATGAAAAACTGTTTTTT. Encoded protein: CASSYSRVGAETTTNEKLFF.